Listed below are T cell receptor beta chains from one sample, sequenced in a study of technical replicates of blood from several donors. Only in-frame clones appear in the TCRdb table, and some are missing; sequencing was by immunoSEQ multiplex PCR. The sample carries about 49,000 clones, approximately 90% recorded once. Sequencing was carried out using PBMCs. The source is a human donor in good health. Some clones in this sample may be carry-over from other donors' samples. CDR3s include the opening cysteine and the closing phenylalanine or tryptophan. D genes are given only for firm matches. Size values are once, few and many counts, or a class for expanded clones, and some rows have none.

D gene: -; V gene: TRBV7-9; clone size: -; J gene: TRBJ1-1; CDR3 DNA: TGTGCCAGCAGCTTAGAATCGACAACAACTGAAGCTTTCTTT; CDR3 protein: CASSLESTTTEAFF
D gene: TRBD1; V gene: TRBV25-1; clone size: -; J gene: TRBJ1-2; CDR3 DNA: TGTGCCAGCAGTGTGACAGGGGTGAACTATGGCTACACCTTC; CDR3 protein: CASSVTGVNYGYTF
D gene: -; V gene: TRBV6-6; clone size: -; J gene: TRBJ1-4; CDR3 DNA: TGTGCCAGCAACACTGGGCAGGGTTCTGAAAAACTGTTTTTT; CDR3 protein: CASNTGQGSEKLFF
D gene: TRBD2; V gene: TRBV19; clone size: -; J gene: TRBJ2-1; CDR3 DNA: TGTGCCAGTAGTCCCCCCGAACGGCGGGGGATTGAGTTCTTC; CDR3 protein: CASSPPERRGIEFF
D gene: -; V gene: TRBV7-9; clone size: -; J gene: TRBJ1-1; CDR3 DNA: TGTGCCAGCAGCTCGACAGATTACACTGAAGCTTTCTTT; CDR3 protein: CASSSTDYTEAFF
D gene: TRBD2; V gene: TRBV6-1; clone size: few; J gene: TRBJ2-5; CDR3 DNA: TGTGCCAGCAGTGAAGCAGCGGGGGGGCAAGAGACCCAGTACTTC; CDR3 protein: CASSEAAGGQETQYF
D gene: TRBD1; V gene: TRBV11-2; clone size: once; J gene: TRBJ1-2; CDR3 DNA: TGTGCCAGCAGCTTATTTCGGTTCCGAAAGGACAGGGATCGGGGCTACACCTTC; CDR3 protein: CASSLFRFRKDRDRGYTF
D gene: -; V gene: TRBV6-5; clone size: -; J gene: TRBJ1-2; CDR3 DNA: TGTGCCAGCAGCAAAGGGGACTATGGCTACACCTTC; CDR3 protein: CASSKGDYGYTF
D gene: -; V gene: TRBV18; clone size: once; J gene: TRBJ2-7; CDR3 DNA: TGTGCCAGCTCACCCCCAGCGGGTACCAACGAGCAGTACTTC; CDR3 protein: CASSPPAGTNEQYF
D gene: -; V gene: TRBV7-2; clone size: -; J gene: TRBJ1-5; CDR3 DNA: TGTGCCAGCAGCTTAGGGGCAGGGAATCAGCCCCAGCATTTT; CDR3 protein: CASSLGAGNQPQHF
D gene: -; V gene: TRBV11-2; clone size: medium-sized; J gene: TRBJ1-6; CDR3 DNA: TGTGCCAGCAGCCCCCCCTTAGAACGATCCTATAATTCACCCCTCCACTTT; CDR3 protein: CASSPPLERSYNSPLHF
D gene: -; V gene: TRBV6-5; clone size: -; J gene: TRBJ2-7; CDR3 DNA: TGTGCCAGCTTATCACCCACAGGAGAGCAGTACTTC; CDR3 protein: CASLSPTGEQYF
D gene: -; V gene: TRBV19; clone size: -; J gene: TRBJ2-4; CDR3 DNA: TGTGCCAGTACGCCTGGCTGGGAGAGCTACATTCAGTACTTC; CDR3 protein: CASTPGWESYIQYF
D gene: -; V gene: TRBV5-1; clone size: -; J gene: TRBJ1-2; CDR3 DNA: TGCGCCAGCAGCTTGGGCACAGTCCTCTATGGCTACACCTTC; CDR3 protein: CASSLGTVLYGYTF
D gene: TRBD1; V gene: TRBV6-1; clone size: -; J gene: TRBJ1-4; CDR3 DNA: TGTGCCACCAGTGGGGGACAGGGGTCAGAAAAACTGTTTTTT; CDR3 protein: CATSGGQGSEKLFF
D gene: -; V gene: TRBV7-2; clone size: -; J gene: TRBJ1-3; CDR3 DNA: TGTGCCAGCAGCTTAGATAGAAACACCATATATTTT; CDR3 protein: CASSLDRNTIYF
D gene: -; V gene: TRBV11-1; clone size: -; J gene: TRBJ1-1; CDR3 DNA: TGTGCCAGCAGCTTAGGGAGCGGTGAAGCTTTCTTT; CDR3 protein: CASSLGSGEAFF
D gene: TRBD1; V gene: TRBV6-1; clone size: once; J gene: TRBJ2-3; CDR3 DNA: TGTGCCAGCAGTGAAGGGACAGGGGCAGATACGCAGTATTTT; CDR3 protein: CASSEGTGADTQYF
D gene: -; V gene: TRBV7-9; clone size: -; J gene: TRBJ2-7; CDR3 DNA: TGTGCCAGCAGCTTAGCCCAAACAGGTTCATACGAGCAGTACTTC; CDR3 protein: CASSLAQTGSYEQYF
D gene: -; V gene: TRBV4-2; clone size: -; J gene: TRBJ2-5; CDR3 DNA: TGTGCCAGCAGCCTGACCGCGGCGGGCAGGGAGACCCAGTACTTC; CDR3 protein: CASSLTAAGRETQYF
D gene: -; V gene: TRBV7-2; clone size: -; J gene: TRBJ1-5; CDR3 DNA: TGTGCCAGCAGCTTAACTTCCGTGGCGGTGACTCAGCCCCAGCATTTT; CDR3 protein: CASSLTSVAVTQPQHF
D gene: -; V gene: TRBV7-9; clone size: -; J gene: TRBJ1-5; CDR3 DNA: TGTGCCAGCAGCCGGGGGGGGGATCAGCCCCAGCATTTT; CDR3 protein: CASSRGGDQPQHF
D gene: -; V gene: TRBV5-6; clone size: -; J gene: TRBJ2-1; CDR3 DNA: TGTGCCAGCAGCTTGGGGGGGGATGAGCAGTTCTTC; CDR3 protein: CASSLGGDEQFF
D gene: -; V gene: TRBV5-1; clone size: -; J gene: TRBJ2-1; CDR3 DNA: TGCGCCAGCAGCTCTATGGACACGACTCGGGCTAAAAAGTTCTTC; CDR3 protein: CASSSMDTTRAKKFF
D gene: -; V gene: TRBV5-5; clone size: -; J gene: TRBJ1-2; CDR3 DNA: TGTGCCAGCAGCTTACAGGTGGGAACTGGTGGCTACACCTTC; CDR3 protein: CASSLQVGTGGYTF
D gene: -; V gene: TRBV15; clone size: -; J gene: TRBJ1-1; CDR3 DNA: TGTGCCACCAGCGAGTACACTGAAGCTTTCTTT; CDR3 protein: CATSEYTEAFF
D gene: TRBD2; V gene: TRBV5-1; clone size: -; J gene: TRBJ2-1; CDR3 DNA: TGCGCCAGCAGCTGGCCCCGAGGTAGCGGGAGGGCGCTCAATGAGCAGTTCTTC; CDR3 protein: CASSWPRGSGRALNEQFF
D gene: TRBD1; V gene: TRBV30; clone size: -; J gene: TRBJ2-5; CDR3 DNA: TGTGCCTGGAGTGGGGCAGGGGGAGAGACCCAGTACTTC; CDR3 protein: CAWSGAGGETQYF
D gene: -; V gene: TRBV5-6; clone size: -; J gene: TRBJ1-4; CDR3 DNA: TGTGCCAGCAGCTCGTCCCTAACTAATGAAAAACTGTTTTTT; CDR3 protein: CASSSSLTNEKLFF
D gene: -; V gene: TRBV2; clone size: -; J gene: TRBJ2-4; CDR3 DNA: TGTGCCAGCAGGGGTCGGGGGGCGACCTACAAAAACATTCAGTACTTC; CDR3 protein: CASRGRGATYKNIQYF
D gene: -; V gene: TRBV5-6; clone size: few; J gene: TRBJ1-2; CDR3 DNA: TGTGCCAGCAGCCTACCTAGACAGGCCGAATATGGCTACACCTTC; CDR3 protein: CASSLPRQAEYGYTF
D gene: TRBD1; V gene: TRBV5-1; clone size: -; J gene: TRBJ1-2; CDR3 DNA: TGCGCCAGCAGCTTCGGTACAGGGGGCGAGTATGGCTACACCTTC; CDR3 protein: CASSFGTGGEYGYTF
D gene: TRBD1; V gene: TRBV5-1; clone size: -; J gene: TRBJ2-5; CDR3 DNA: TGCGCCAGCAGCTTCACCGGACAGGGGATACGGGAGACCCAGTACTTC; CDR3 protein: CASSFTGQGIRETQYF
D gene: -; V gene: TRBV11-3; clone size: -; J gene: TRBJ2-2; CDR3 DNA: TGTGCCAGCAGCTCCCCCCGGTCCGGGGAGCTGTTTTTT; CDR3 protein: CASSSPRSGELFF
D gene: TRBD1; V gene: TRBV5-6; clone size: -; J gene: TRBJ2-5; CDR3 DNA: TGTGCCAGCAGCTGGGGGACAGGGGGTAGAGAGACCCAGTACTTC; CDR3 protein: CASSWGTGGRETQYF
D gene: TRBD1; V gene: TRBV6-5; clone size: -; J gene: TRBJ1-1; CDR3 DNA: TGTGCCAGCGCGCCAGACAGGGTCATCACTGAAGCTTTCTTT; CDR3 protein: CASAPDRVITEAFF
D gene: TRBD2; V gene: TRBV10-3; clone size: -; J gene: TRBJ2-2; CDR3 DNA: TGTGCCATCAGCTTTAGCGGGAGTGGCGGGGAGCTGTTTTTT; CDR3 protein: CAISFSGSGGELFF
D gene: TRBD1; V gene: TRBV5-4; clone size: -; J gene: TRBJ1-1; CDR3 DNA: TGTGCCAGCAGCCCAACAGGGGGCTCGAACACTGAAGCTTTCTTT; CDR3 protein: CASSPTGGSNTEAFF
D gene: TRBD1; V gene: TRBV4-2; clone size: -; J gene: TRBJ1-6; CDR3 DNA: TGTGCCAGCAGCCAAGGGGGACAGGTATATTCACCCCTCCACTTT; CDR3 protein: CASSQGGQVYSPLHF
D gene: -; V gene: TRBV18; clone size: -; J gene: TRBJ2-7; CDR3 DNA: TGTGCCAGCTCACCAGTCAGGGGCATAAGATACGAGCAGTACTTC; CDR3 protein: CASSPVRGIRYEQYF
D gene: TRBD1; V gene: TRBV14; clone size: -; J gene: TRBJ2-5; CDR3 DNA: TGTGCCAGCAGCCAAGGGACAGGGAGCCAAGAGACCCAGTACTTC; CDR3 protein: CASSQGTGSQETQYF
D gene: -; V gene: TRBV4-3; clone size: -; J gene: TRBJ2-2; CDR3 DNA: TGCGCCAGCAGCCACGACAGACCCCCGAACACCGGGGAGCTGTTTTTT; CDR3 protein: CASSHDRPPNTGELFF
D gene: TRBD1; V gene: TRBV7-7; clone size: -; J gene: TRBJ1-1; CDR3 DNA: TGTGCCAGCACCTCCCCCCCCGACAGGGAGATGAACACTGAAGCTTTCTTT; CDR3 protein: CASTSPPDREMNTEAFF
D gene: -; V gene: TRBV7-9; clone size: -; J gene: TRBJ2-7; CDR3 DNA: TGTGCCAGCCTTATCCCGGGCAGGGCATACTACGAGCAGTACTTC; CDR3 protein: CASLIPGRAYYEQYF
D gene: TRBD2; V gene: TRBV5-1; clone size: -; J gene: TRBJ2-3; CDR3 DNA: TGCGCCAGCAGCTCGGGACTAGCCCCAGATACGCAGTATTTT; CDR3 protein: CASSSGLAPDTQYF
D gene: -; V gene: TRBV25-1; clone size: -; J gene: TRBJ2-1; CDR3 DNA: TGTGCCAGCAGCCTACCGGGCAATGAGCAGTTCTTC; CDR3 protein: CASSLPGNEQFF
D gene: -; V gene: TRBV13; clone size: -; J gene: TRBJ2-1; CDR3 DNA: TGTGCCAGCAGCTTACCCGGGAGTTCCTACAATGAGCAGTTCTTC; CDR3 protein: CASSLPGSSYNEQFF
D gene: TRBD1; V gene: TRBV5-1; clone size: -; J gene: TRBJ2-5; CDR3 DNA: TGCGCCAGCAGCGGGGACAGGGGGGGAGAGACCCAGTACTTC; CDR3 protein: CASSGDRGGETQYF
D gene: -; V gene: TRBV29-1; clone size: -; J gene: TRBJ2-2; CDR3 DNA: TGCAGCGTTGAGACGACAGGACTGAACACCGGGGAGCTGTTTTTT; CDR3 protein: CSVETTGLNTGELFF
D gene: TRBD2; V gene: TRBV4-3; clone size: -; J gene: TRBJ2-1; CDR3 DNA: TGCGCCAGCAGCCAACAGCGGGGCCTGGGTCACAATGAGCAGTTCTTC; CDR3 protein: CASSQQRGLGHNEQFF
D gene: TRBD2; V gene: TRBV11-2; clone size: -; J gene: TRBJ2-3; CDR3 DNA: TGTGCCAGCAGCACACGACTAGCTATAGGCACAGATACGCAGTATTTT; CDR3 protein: CASSTRLAIGTDTQYF
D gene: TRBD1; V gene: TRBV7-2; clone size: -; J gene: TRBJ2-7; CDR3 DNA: TGTGCCAGCAGCCCCGACAGGGCCGGGTTCTACGAGCAGTACTTC; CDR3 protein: CASSPDRAGFYEQYF
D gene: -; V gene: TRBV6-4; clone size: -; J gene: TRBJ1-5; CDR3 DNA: TGTGCCAGCAGAATTAGACAGTACAATCAGCCCCAGCATTTT; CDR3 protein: CASRIRQYNQPQHF
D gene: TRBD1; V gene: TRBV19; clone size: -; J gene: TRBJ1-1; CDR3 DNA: TGTGCCAGTAGGGTCAGGGGGCGAGGAACTGAAGCTTTCTTT; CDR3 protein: CASRVRGRGTEAFF
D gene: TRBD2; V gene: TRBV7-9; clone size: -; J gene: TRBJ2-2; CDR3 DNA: TGTGCCAGCAGGGCCGGGACTAGCGGAGCGAACACCGGGGAGCTGTTTTTT; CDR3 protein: CASRAGTSGANTGELFF
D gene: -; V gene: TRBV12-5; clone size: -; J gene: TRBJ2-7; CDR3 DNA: TGTGCTAGTGGCCACAGGGATAGGTACGAGCAGTACTTC; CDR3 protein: CASGHRDRYEQYF
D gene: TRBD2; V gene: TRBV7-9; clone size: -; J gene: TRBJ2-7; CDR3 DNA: TGTGCCAGCAGCTTAGCGCTAGCGGGGGCCTTCTCCTACGAGCAGTACTTC; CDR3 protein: CASSLALAGAFSYEQYF
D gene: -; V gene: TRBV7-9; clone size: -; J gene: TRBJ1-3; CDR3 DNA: TGTGCCAGCAGCTTAGCGGCGGTTCCTGGAAACACCATATATTTT; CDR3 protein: CASSLAAVPGNTIYF